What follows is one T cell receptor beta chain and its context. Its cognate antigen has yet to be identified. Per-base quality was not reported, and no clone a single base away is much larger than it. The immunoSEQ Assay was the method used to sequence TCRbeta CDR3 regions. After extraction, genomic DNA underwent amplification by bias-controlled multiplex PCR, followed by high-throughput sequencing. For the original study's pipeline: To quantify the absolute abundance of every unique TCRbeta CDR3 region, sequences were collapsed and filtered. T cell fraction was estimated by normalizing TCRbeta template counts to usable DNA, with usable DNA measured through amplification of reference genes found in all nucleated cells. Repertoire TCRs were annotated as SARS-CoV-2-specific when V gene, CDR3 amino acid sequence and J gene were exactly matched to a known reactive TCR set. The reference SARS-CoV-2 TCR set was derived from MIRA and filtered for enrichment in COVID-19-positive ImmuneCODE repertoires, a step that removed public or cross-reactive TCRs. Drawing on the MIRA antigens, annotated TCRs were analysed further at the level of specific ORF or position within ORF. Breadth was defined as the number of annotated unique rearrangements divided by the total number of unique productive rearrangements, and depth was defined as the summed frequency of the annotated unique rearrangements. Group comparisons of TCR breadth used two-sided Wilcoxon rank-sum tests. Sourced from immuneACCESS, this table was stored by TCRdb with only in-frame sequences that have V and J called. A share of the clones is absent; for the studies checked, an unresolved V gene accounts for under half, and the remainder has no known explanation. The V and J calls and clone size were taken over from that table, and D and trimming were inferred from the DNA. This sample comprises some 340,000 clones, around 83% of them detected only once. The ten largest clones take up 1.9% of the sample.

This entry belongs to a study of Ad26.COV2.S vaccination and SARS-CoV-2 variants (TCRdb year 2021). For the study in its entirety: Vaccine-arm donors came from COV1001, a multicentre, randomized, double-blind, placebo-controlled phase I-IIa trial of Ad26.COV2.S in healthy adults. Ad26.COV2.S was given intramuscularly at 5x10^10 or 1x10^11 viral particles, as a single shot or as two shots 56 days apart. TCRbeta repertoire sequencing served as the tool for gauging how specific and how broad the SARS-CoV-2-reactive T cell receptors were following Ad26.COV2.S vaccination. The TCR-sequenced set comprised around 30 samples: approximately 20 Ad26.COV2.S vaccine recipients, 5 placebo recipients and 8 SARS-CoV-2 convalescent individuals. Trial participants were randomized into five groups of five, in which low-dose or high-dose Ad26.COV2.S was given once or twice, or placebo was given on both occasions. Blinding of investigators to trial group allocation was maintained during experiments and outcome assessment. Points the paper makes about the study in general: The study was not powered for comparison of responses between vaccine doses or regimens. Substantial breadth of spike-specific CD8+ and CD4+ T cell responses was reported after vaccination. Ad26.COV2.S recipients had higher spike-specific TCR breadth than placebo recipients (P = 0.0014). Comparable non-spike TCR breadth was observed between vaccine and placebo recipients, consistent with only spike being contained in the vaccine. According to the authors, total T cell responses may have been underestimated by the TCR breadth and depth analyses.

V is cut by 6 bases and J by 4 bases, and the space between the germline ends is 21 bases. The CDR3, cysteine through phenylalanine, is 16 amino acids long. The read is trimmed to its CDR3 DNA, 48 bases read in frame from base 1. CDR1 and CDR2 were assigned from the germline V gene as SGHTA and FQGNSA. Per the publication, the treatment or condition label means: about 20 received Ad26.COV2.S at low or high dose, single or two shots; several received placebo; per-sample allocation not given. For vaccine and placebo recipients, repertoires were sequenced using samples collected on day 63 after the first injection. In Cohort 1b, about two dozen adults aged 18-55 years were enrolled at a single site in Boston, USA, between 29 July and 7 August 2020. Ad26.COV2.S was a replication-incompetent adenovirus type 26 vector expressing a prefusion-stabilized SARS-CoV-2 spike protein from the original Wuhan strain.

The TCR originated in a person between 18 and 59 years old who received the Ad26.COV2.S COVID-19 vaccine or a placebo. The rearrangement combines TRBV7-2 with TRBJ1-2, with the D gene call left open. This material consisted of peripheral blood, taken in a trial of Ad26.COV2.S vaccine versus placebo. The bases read TGTGCCAGCAGTTTCGGGGTTGGCGGGCGCGGCTATGGCTACACCTTC. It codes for CASSFGVGGRGYGYTF. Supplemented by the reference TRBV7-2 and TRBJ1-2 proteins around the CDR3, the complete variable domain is GAGVSQSPSNKVTEKGKDVELRCDPISGHTALYWYRQSLGQGLEFLIYFQGNSAPDKSGLPSDRFSAERTGGSVSTLTIQRTQQEDSAVYLCASSFGVGGRGYGYTFGSGTRLTVV.